Following are 3 T cell receptor beta chains from one sample sequenced in a study of CD8 T cells in ankylosing spondylitis. Study-wide points: Several highly homologous variants formed a TCR beta motif that appeared characteristic of ankylosing spondylitis blood.

TCRdb re-analysed the 5' RACE reads in MiXCR, keeping a single row per CDR3 protein. Here the sample spans 450,000 to 550,000 distinct CDR3 sequences, less than 6% being singletons. The antigens these receptors bind are not known. Sample: blood, either unsorted or a sorted T cell fraction (not recorded which). Receptors were obtained from a male donor with ankylosing spondylitis.

This clonotype was picked up many times. The rearrangement joins TRBV20-1 to TRBJ2-7; D ambiguous. V dropped 3 bases and J dropped 0 bases, with 6 bases sitting between them. The germline gives CDR1 DFQATT, CDR2 SNEGSKA (reference sequence). The CDR3 consists of 12 residues. CDR3 in amino acids: CSASLDSYEQYF. The CDR3 nucleotides read TGCAGTGCTAGTCTGGACTCCTACGAGCAGTACTTC.

This clonotype was observed a handful of times. CDR3 nucleotides: TGTGCCAGCAGCGCCCATCTGATTAGGACCGGGACCGGGGAGCTGTTTTTT. Its translation: CASSAHLIRTGTGELFF. The V call is TRBV9, the J call TRBJ2-2, with no clear D. Per germline, CDR1 SGDLS and CDR2 YYNGEE. The V end was cut by 3 bases, the J end by 5 bases, with 20 bases between. The CDR3 totals 17 residues.

This clonotype turned up a few times. The chain links TRBV4-1 to TRBJ2-7; 7 nucleotides match TRBD2. Germline CDR1 is MGHRA and CDR2 is YSYEKL. The CDR3 consists of 14 residues. After removal of 4 bases from V and 2 bases from J, the junction contained 5 bases not matched to a gene. CDR3 DNA sequence: TGCGCCAGCAGCCGCGGGAGCGCCCCCTACGAGCAGTACTTC. Translating gives CASSRGSAPYEQYF.